The clone carrying this TCR beta chain has a single count. As yet, its antigen is unknown. The entry originates in a study of cytomegalovirus exposure and HLA in healthy donors. CDR3 size: 13 residues. Germline lookup yields CDR1 SNHLY and CDR2 FYNNEI. The V end was cut by 5 bases, the J end by 3 bases, with 10 bases between. 60 Vbeta and 13 Jbeta primers were used in PCR. Some clones are missing from TCRdb's copy, which holds only in-frame ones; the method was immunoSEQ multiplex PCR. The data contain under 300,000 clones, approximately 91% of them singletons. Study-wide results and caveats: Productive status was seen about 90% or about 30% of the time for most TCR beta V segments in an earlier analysis. In a later analysis, HLA-associated beta chains showed higher expansion and lower generation probabilities than comparable chains.

Sequenced: PBMCs. The sequence was collected from a girl aged 2 to 10 in good health and CMV-seronegative. This chain joins TRBV2 and TRBJ1-1; perhaps TRBD1 as D (6 bases). For the CDR3, the DNA is TGTGCCAGCAGTTCACAGGGAGACACTGAAGCTTTCTTT. It yields the protein CASSSQGDTEAFF.